The 23 T cell receptor beta chains given below trace back to one sample, sequenced in a study of PD-1 blockade in classical Hodgkin lymphoma. Autologous stem cell transplantation was followed by relapse in every patient, and brentuximab vedotin exposure varied. TCRdb keeps only in-frame clones here, not all; method: immunoSEQ multiplex PCR. The sample records 120,000 to 150,000 clones, under 85% being singletons. This specimen consisted of peripheral blood mononuclear cells (PBMCs), obtained before the second cycle of nivolumab. The source of these receptors is a human donor with classical Hodgkin lymphoma.

The chain is built from TRBV7-6 and TRBJ1-4; D is ambiguous. The CDR3 contains 15 residues. Germline CDR1 SGHVS, CDR2 FNYEAQ. Trimming shortened V by 2 bases and J by 7 bases, and 14 bases separated the two germline ends. CDR3 nucleotides: TGTGCCAGCAGCTTAAGCTTCGTGTCTGCTGAAAAACTGTTTTTT. Translating gives CASSLSFVSAEKLFF.

The CDR3 bases are TGTGCCAGTAGTTCCGATGACAACGGGGGCGGCTACGAGCAGTACTTC. This translates into CASSSDDNGGGYEQYF. This rearrangement joins TRBV19 to TRBJ2-7; D may be TRBD1 or TRBD2 (6 bases each). V was cut by 5 bases and J by 3 bases, with 20 bases left in between. Germline CDR1 is LNHDA and CDR2 is SQIVND (reference sequence). The CDR3 has 16 amino acids.

This clone was counted between two and nine times. The gene calls are TRBV5-5 and TRBJ2-6; TRBD1 agrees at 9 bases. This CDR3 is built from 18 residues. After removal of 3 bases from V and 0 bases from J, the junction contained 7 bases not matched to a gene. Per the germline V gene, CDR1 is SGHKS and CDR2 is YYEKEE (reference sequence). The CDR3 DNA reads TGTGCCAGCAGCTCGGACCGGGACAGGGTCTCTGGGGCCAACGTCCTGACTTTC. Its protein product is CASSSDRDRVSGANVLTF.

J is TRBJ1-3 and V is TRBV12-1. TRBV12-1 is given as a pseudogene. The CDR3 length is 19 residues. The CDR3 here is CASSFVMVLRVFGGNTIYF. The CDR3 region has the DNA TGTGCCAGCAGCTTTGTGATGGTCTTACGGGTATTCGGTGGAAACACCATATATTTT.

The genes are TRBV6-6 and TRBJ2-2; D is possibly TRBD1 (6 bases). Trimming left V 4 bases short and J 6 bases short, with 18 bases between. Germline loops: CDR1 MNHNY, CDR2 SVGAGI (reference sequence). The CDR3 totals 16 residues. The chain's CDR3 is CASSSRAGVGSGELFF. The CDR3 coding sequence is TGTGCCAGCAGTTCAAGGGCAGGGGTGGGATCCGGGGAGCTGTTTTTT.

The chain uses TRBV5-1 and TRBJ2-7; 9 bases are a match to TRBD2. The trim removed 1 base at V and 7 bases at J, leaving 6 bases unmatched. Per the germline V gene, CDR1 is SGHRS and CDR2 is YFSETQ. The CDR3 loop spans 14 amino acids. The CDR3 protein is CASSLLAGGQEQYF. For the CDR3, the DNA is TGCGCCAGCAGCTTGCTGGCGGGGGGGCAGGAGCAGTACTTC.

V gene TRBV5-4 combines with J gene TRBJ1-4, with 7 bases identical to TRBD1. Germline V CDR1 and CDR2: SGHNT, YYREEE (reference sequence). The CDR3 totals 13 residues. V trimming: 5 bases; J trimming: 8 bases; junction bases outside the gene matches: 6. In DNA form, the CDR3 reads TGTGCCAGCAGTGACAGGGAAAGCGAAAAACTGTTTTTT. It codes for CASSDRESEKLFF.

The chain employs TRBV4-1 and TRBJ2-2; D remains unclear. The CDR3 loop spans 15 amino acids. The V gene's germline CDR1 is MGHRA and CDR2 YSYEKL. The V end was cut by 0 bases, the J end by 4 bases, with 9 bases between. The DNA of the CDR3 is TGCGCCAGCAGCCAAGACAACCTACCCACCGGGGAGCTGTTTTTT. Translated: CASSQDNLPTGELFF.

The chain has TRBV9 and TRBJ1-3; D might be TRBD1 (5 bases). With 3 bases removed from V and 4 bases from J, the gap between germline ends came to 14 bases. In germline, CDR1 is SGDLS, CDR2 YYNGEE. This CDR3 has 15 amino acids. The CDR3 DNA reads as TGTGCCAGCAGCGAATTCCGGGGGGGAGGAAACACCATATATTTT. Protein: CASSEFRGGGNTIYF.

J is TRBJ2-7 and V is TRBV6-1; the D call may be TRBD1 or TRBD2 (5 bases each). V lost 0 bases to trimming and J lost 0 bases, with 12 bases between them. The CDR3 has 16 residues. CDR1 MNHNS and CDR2 SASEGT come from the germline V gene. The CDR3 loop is CASSEAGAGNSYEQYF. The CDR3 DNA is TGTGCCAGCAGTGAAGCTGGGGCCGGGAACTCCTACGAGCAGTACTTC.

A few counts support this clone. V is TRBV19 and J is TRBJ2-3; the D is unclear. Germline loops: CDR1 LNHDA, CDR2 SQIVND (reference sequence). V was pared by 5 bases and J by 6 bases, with 15 bases between. This CDR3 has 14 amino acids. The CDR3 nucleotides are TGTGCCAGTAGTCCCACTTTGGTTTCGGATACGCAGTATTTT. Translated, it gives CASSPTLVSDTQYF.

This rearrangement joins TRBV7-2 to TRBJ2-1; unclear D gene. The germline V gene encodes CDR1 SGHTA and CDR2 FQGNSA. The CDR3 consists of 17 residues. Trimming took 3 bases from V and 10 from J, leaving 25 bases between them. As DNA, the CDR3 is TGTGCCAGCAGCTTTTCTCGTAGTAGGGCCCCAATGGAGGAGCAGTTCTTC. Amino acids: CASSFSRSRAPMEEQFF.

This rearrangement joins TRBV6-5 to TRBJ1-3, with D possibly being TRBD1 (6 bases). V lost 0 bases and J 2 bases, leaving 8 bases between the germline ends. CDR1 and CDR2 (germline): MNHEY, SVGAGI. The CDR3 is 15 amino acids. CDR3 residues: CASSYSAGAGNTIYF. The CDR3 DNA is TGTGCCAGCAGTTACTCAGCAGGGGCTGGAAACACCATATATTTT.

The chain joins TRBV6-5 to TRBJ1-2; tentatively, D is TRBD1 (5 bases). The CDR3 covers 15 residues. CDR1 is MNHEY and CDR2 is SVGAGI in the germline V gene. V lost 2 bases, J lost 4 bases, and 14 bases lay in between. The chain's CDR3 is CASSYMTDVFYGYTF. In DNA form, the CDR3 reads TGTGCCAGCAGTTACATGACAGACGTTTTCTATGGCTACACCTTC.

This clone has only a few counts. The chain couples TRBV5-4 to TRBJ2-1; D remains ambiguous. Trimming took off 0 bases at V and 9 bases at J, with 16 bases between the two ends. CDR1 is SGHNT and CDR2 is YYREEE in the germline V gene (reference sequence). The CDR3 extends over 15 amino acids. The CDR3 coding sequence is TGTGCCAGCAGCTTGGACTCTATGTTATATAGTGAGCAGTTCTTC. Protein product: CASSLDSMLYSEQFF.

This clone was observed a few times. The chain combines TRBV6-5 with TRBJ2-1; 7 bases align to TRBD1. Germline V gene lookup returns CDR1 MNHEY and CDR2 SVGAGI. With V trimmed by 5 bases and J by 3 bases, 7 bases remained unmatched. This CDR3 is 15 amino acids long. The DNA for the CDR3 is TGTGCCAGCAGTCTACGAGGGGGCAACTACAATGAGCAGTTCTTC. This sequence encodes CASSLRGGNYNEQFF.

V is TRBV10-3 and J is TRBJ2-5; D is possibly TRBD1 or TRBD2 (5 bases each). The CDR3 has 14 residues. CDR1 is ENHRY, CDR2 SYGVKD, per germline. Between the trimmed V and J ends, which lost 4 bases and 1 base, there was a span of 10 bases. The CDR3 reads CAISVDSGQETQYF. The CDR3 DNA reads as TGTGCCATCAGTGTTGACAGCGGCCAAGAGACCCAGTACTTC.

The rearrangement joins TRBV4-3 to TRBJ2-3; D gene uncertain. CDR1 and CDR2 (germline): LGHNA, YSLEER. Trimming removed 1 base from V and 6 bases from J, with 8 bases in between. This CDR3 contains 13 residues. The CDR3 loop is CASSQGFRDTQYF. DNA of the CDR3: TGCGCCAGCAGCCAAGGGTTTAGGGATACGCAGTATTTT.

This clone was observed a few times. This sequence joins TRBV4-1 and TRBJ2-1; TRBD2 matches 9 bases. The trim removed 0 bases at V and 7 bases at J, leaving 10 bases unmatched. CDR1 and CDR2 (germline): MGHRA, YSYEKL. The CDR3 runs to 17 residues. The CDR3 DNA reads as TGCGCCAGCAGCCAAGATCGGAGCGGGGGGCCTTGGAATGAGCAGTTCTTC. It specifies CASSQDRSGGPWNEQFF.

V usage is TRBV7-2 and J usage is TRBJ2-5, with 11 bases aligning to TRBD2. V trimming: 2 bases; J trimming: 1 base; junction bases outside the gene matches: 3. This CDR3 region has 16 residues. Germline V gene lookup returns CDR1 SGHTA and CDR2 FQGNSA. CDR3 coding DNA: TGTGCCAGCAGCTTACTCCTAGCGGGGGGCCAAGAGACCCAGTACTTC. Amino acids: CASSLLLAGGQETQYF.

CDR3 nucleotides: TGTGCCAGCAGCTGGGGTCAGTCGGAGACCCAGTACTTC. Translated: CASSWGQSETQYF. The chain recombines TRBV5-4 with TRBJ2-5; no definite D call. Trimming removed 3 bases from V and 5 bases from J, with 11 bases in between. The germline V gene has CDR1 SGHNT and CDR2 YYREEE (reference sequence). The CDR3 contains 13 residues.

This chain links TRBV11-3 with TRBJ2-7, with D possibly TRBD2 on 6 matching bases. Germline-derived CDR1 and CDR2 are SGHNT and YENEEA. There are 13 residues in the CDR3. The V gene lost 5 bases and the J gene lost 5 bases, with 13 bases spanning the gap. CDR3 DNA sequence: TGTGCCAGCAGCGACTCTGGGGAGGACGAGCAGTACTTC. The encoded protein is CASSDSGEDEQYF. The whole variable domain, remainder taken from reference TRBV11-3 and TRBJ2-7, is EAGVVQSPRYKIIEKKQPVAFWCNPISGHNTLYWYLQNLGQGPELLIRYENEEAVDDSQLPKDRFSAERLKGVDSTLKIQPAELGDSAVYLCASSDSGEDEQYFGPGTRLTVT.

The chain employs TRBV7-8 and TRBJ1-1, with D perhaps matching TRBD1 (6 bases). This CDR3 is 14 amino acids long. V shed 4 bases and J shed 6 bases, with 15 bases lying between them. Germline V lookup: CDR1 SGHVS, CDR2 FQNEAQ. This CDR3 is CASSYTGSGAEAFF. CDR3 in DNA: TGTGCCAGCAGCTATACAGGGTCCGGCGCTGAAGCTTTCTTT.